This entry lists 2 T cell receptor beta chains sequenced from one sample in a study of blood T cell repertoires in COVID-19. The assay was immunoSEQ multiplex PCR, and TCRdb's table has in-frame clones only and misses some. The sample shows about 62,000 clones, 80% to 95% of them seen only once. The sequenced material came from peripheral blood. The origin of the receptors is a human donor in a cohort sampled during active COVID-19.

This chain joins TRBV7-9 and TRBJ1-6; weak D call: TRBD1 (6 bases). Germline CDR1 reads SEHNR; CDR2 reads FQNEAQ (reference sequence). The V end was cut by 1 base, the J end by 10 bases, with 8 bases between. CDR3 length equals 13 residues. The DNA of the CDR3 is TGTGCCAGCAGCTTAGTGGGGGCCTCACCCCTCCACTTT. It codes for CASSLVGASPLHF.

The V and J genes are TRBV9 and TRBJ1-5; D possibly corresponds to TRBD1 (6 bases). The CDR3 has 15 residues. V was trimmed by 3 bases and J by 4 bases, leaving 14 bases between them. Per germline, CDR1 SGDLS and CDR2 YYNGEE. The CDR3 is CASSASGTQNQPQHF. The CDR3 nucleotides are TGTGCCAGCAGCGCCTCCGGGACACAGAATCAGCCCCAGCATTTT.